This T cell receptor (beta chain) was observed in a study of blood T cell repertoires in COVID-19. In terms of age and location, participants ranged from roughly 18 to 90 years and lived in about two dozen US areas. Original processing notes: It was from reference gene primer amplification that nucleated cell counts were estimated. Data came from immunoSEQ multiplex PCR; TCRdb stores just in-frame clones and leaves some out. The V and J calls and clone size are taken from that table; D and trimming were inferred from the DNA. The sample lists 45,000 to 55,000 clones; 60% to 80% were seen once. Trimming cost V 3 bases and J 0 bases; bases outside gene matches: 11. CDR3 size: 19 residues. Germline CDR1 reads KGHDR; CDR2 reads SFDVKD.

Material: PBMCs or T cells enriched from blood (not recorded which). This TCR came from a woman in her forties or fifties with acute COVID-19. J is TRBJ2-1 and V is TRBV24-1; 9 nucleotides align to TRBD2. The CDR3 sequence: CATSDRPAGGSSSYNEQFF. CDR3 nucleotides: TGTGCCACCAGTGATCGCCCAGCGGGGGGCTCCAGCTCCTACAATGAGCAGTTCTTC.